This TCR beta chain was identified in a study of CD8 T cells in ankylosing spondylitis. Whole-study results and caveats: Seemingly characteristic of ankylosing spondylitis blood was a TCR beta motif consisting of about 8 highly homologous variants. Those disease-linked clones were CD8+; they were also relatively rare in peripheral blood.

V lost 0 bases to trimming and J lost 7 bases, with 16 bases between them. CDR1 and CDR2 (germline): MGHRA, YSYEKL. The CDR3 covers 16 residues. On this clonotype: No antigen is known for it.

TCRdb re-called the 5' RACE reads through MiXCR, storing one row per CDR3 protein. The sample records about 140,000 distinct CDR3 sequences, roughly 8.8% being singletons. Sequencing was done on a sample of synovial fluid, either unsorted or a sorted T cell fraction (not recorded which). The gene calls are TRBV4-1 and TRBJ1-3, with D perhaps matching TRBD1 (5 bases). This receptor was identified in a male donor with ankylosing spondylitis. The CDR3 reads CASSQEGRAFRNTIYF. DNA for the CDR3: TGCGCCAGCAGCCAAGAGGGACGGGCCTTCAGGAACACCATATATTTT.